This entry lists 22 T cell receptor beta chains sequenced from one sample in a study of T cell responses to AZD1222 COVID-19 vaccine. Clones were read by immunoSEQ multiplex PCR, and TCRdb kept only the in-frame ones, dropping some. The sample has more than 110,000 clones, 92% seen once. The starting material was peripheral blood, obtained on day 0 of AZD1222 vaccination. These receptors all come from an adult in good health.

The V call is TRBV5-4, the J call TRBJ2-2; D is perhaps TRBD2 (6 bases). This CDR3 spans 17 amino acids. Germline values: CDR1 SGHNT, CDR2 YYREEE (reference sequence). V was shortened by 5 bases and J by 5 bases, with 22 bases between the two germline ends. CDR3 DNA sequence: TGTGCCAGCAGGGCGCCGGGGAGGCCCCCTGGTACCGGGGAGCTGTTTTTT. Translating it yields CASRAPGRPPGTGELFF.

This chain connects TRBV6-5 to TRBJ1-1; possibly TRBD1 for D (5 bases). This CDR3 has 12 residues. V was cut by 6 bases and J by 9 bases, with 14 bases left in between. Germline CDR1 is MNHEY and CDR2 is SVGAGI. CDR3 region: CASSSLGGKAFF. DNA of the CDR3: TGTGCCAGCAGCTCCCTGGGGGGGAAAGCTTTCTTT.

DNA for the CDR3: TGTGCCAGCAGCCAAGGAAGTTCTTATCAGCCCCAGCATTTT. Protein product: CASSQGSSYQPQHF. This rearrangement joins TRBV4-2 to TRBJ1-5; no clear D. Trimming left V 1 base short and J 5 bases short, with 9 bases between. CDR1 is LGHNA and CDR2 is YNFKEQ in the germline V gene. The CDR3 consists of 14 residues.

The gene calls are TRBV10-3 and TRBJ2-1; D not resolved. V was trimmed by 3 bases and J by 1 base, leaving 7 bases between them. This CDR3 is built from 14 residues. The germline CDR1 and CDR2 sequences are ENHRY and SYGVKD. Here the CDR3 reads CAISELVSYNEQFF. The CDR3 bases are TGTGCCATCAGTGAACTCGTGTCCTACAATGAGCAGTTCTTC.

The chain links TRBV28 to TRBJ2-7, with 8 bases identical to TRBD1. CDR1 and CDR2 from the germline V gene are MDHEN and SYDVKM. V was clipped by 5 bases and J by 5 bases; unmatched bases: 8. The CDR3 spans 14 residues. CDR3 coding DNA: TGTGCCAGCAGTCGCGGACAGGGCAGGGACGAGCAGTACTTC. Its translation is CASSRGQGRDEQYF.

The chain is built from TRBV2 and TRBJ1-3, with D perhaps TRBD1 (6 bases). CDR3 length: 13 residues. From germline, CDR1 is SNHLY and CDR2 FYNNEI. V was shortened by 10 bases and J by 3 bases, with 13 bases between the two germline ends. The CDR3 nucleotides are TGTGCCACCCGGACAGCCTATGGAAACACCATATATTTT. Its translation: CATRTAYGNTIYF. Combining the CDR3 with reference TRBV2 and TRBJ1-3 gives the whole variable domain EPEVTQTPSHQVTQMGQEVILRCVPISNHLYFYWYRQILGQKVEFLVSFYNNEISEKSEIFDDQFSVERPDGSNFTLKIRSTKLEDSAMYFCATRTAYGNTIYFGEGSWLTVV.

Only one count was recorded for this clone. The chain uses TRBV7-3 and TRBJ1-3; D is unclear. Germline V gene data show CDR1 as SGHTA and CDR2 as FQGTGA. CDR3 length: 14 amino acids. Trimming took off 8 bases at V and 6 bases at J, with 17 bases between the two ends. The CDR3 DNA is TGTGCCAGCGGCCCGGGTCCACCAGAAAACACCATATATTTT. Its protein is CASGPGPPENTIYF.

The chain is built from TRBV7-2 and TRBJ1-5; D remains unclear. There are 15 residues in the CDR3. Trimming removed 1 base from V and 0 bases from J, with 7 bases in between. Germline V gene sequence: CDR1 SGHTA, CDR2 FQGNSA. The CDR3 here is CASSLVGDSNQPQHF. For the CDR3, the DNA is TGTGCCAGCAGCTTAGTTGGGGATAGCAATCAGCCCCAGCATTTT.

The rearrangement joins TRBV4-1 to TRBJ1-5, with 8 bases lining up with TRBD1. Germline lookup yields CDR1 MGHRA and CDR2 YSYEKL. After removal of 4 bases from V and 4 bases from J, the junction contained 6 bases not matched to a gene. The CDR3 length is 15 residues. DNA for the CDR3: TGCGCCAGCAGCCTATCGGGACAGGAAAATCAGCCCCAGCATTTT. Amino acids: CASSLSGQENQPQHF.

This clone was seen more than once but under ten times. The chain links TRBV19 to TRBJ1-5; tentatively, D is TRBD1 (5 bases). There are 14 residues in the CDR3. The germline V and J ends were trimmed by 7 bases and 6 bases, with 16 bases remaining between them. Per the germline V gene, CDR1 is LNHDA and CDR2 is SQIVND (reference sequence). Written as DNA, the CDR3 is TGTGCCAGTACCCCGACAGCTTGGGGTCAGCCCCAGCATTTT. This encodes CASTPTAWGQPQHF.

V is TRBV7-9 and J is TRBJ1-1; D perhaps matches TRBD1 (6 bases). The CDR3 extends over 16 amino acids. V dropped 5 bases and J dropped 0 bases, with 16 bases sitting between them. The germline V gene encodes CDR1 SEHNR and CDR2 FQNEAQ (reference sequence). The CDR3 region has the DNA TGTGCCAGCAGCGAAGGCCAGGGGACGATGAACACTGAAGCTTTCTTT. Protein: CASSEGQGTMNTEAFF.

This clone was recorded once. V is TRBV6-5 and J is TRBJ2-3; 8 bases align to TRBD2. Per germline, CDR1 MNHEY and CDR2 SVGAGI. The junction had 8 bases not matched to a gene; V was cut back by 6 bases and J by 3 bases. The CDR3 is 15 amino acids. CDR3 region: CASSPREGGTDTQYF. The CDR3 coding sequence is TGTGCCAGCAGCCCACGGGAGGGAGGGACAGATACGCAGTATTTT.

The chain has TRBV18 and TRBJ2-1, with D perhaps being TRBD1 or TRBD2 (5 bases each). The CDR3 runs 17 residues. The germline V gene encodes CDR1 KGHSH and CDR2 LQKENI. V lost 6 bases, J lost 0 bases, and 18 bases lay in between. The CDR3 here is CASSSLGVGSSYNEQFF. CDR3 DNA: TGTGCCAGCTCTTCGCTGGGGGTAGGAAGCTCCTACAATGAGCAGTTCTTC. Supplemented by reference TRBV18 and TRBJ2-1, the full variable domain reads NAGVMQNPRHLVRRRGQEARLRCSPMKGHSHVYWYRQLPEEGLKFMVYLQKENIIDESGMPKERFSAEFPKEGPSILRIQQVVRGDSAAYFCASSSLGVGSSYNEQFFGPGTRLTVL.

The V call is TRBV19, the J call TRBJ2-7; 9 bases agree with TRBD2. The trim removed 7 bases at V and 1 base at J, leaving 17 bases unmatched. This CDR3 has 18 residues. Germline V CDR1 and CDR2: LNHDA, SQIVND (reference sequence). CDR3 region: CASTPSGAGGPSSYEQYF. CDR3 DNA: TGTGCCAGTACCCCCTCTGGAGCGGGAGGACCAAGTTCCTACGAGCAGTACTTC. Together with reference TRBV19 and TRBJ2-7, the CDR3 gives the full variable domain: DGGITQSPKYLFRKEGQNVTLSCEQNLNHDAMYWYRQDPGQGLRLIYYSQIVNDFQKGDIAEGYSVSREKKESFPLTVTSAQKNPTAFYLCASTPSGAGGPSSYEQYFGPGTRLTVT.

Only a few counts were recorded for this clone. The rearrangement uses TRBV4-1 and TRBJ2-7, with a tentative D call TRBD1 (5 bases). The CDR3 has 14 amino acids. The germline V and J ends were trimmed by 1 base and 7 bases, with 14 bases remaining between them. Germline V lookup: CDR1 MGHRA, CDR2 YSYEKL. CDR3 sequence: CASSQVGPLGEQYF. CDR3 bases: TGCGCCAGCAGCCAAGTGGGGCCTCTGGGTGAGCAGTACTTC.

The chain employs TRBV14 and TRBJ1-1; 7 bases line up with TRBD1. Germline V lookup: CDR1 SGHDN, CDR2 FVKESK. The CDR3 is 15 amino acids. The junction had 6 bases not matched to a gene; V was cut back by 3 bases and J by 2 bases. The CDR3 nucleotides are TGTGCCAGCAGCCAGAGACAGGGTTCTAACACTGAAGCTTTCTTT. Amino acid sequence: CASSQRQGSNTEAFF.

This clone has only a few counts. The chain links TRBV6-5 to TRBJ1-1; D perhaps matches TRBD1 (6 bases). CDR3 size: 15 residues. The germline gives CDR1 MNHEY, CDR2 SVGAGI. The ends were cut back, 6 bases at V and 0 bases at J, with 14 bases in the middle. This CDR3 reads CASSLSGALNTEAFF. The CDR3, as DNA: TGTGCCAGCAGCCTCTCGGGGGCCTTGAACACTGAAGCTTTCTTT.

This clone has just a few counts. This chain links TRBV30 with TRBJ2-1; 8 nucleotides match TRBD1. Germline V gene lookup returns CDR1 GTSNPN and CDR2 SVGIG (reference sequence). V lost 7 bases and J lost 4; bases outside the gene matches: 9. CDR3 length: 14 residues. The CDR3 loop is CASSQGEKYNEQFF. In DNA form, the CDR3 reads TGTGCCTCCTCACAGGGGGAGAAATACAATGAGCAGTTCTTC.

The chain uses TRBV28 and TRBJ1-1; D gene uncertain. Germline V lookup: CDR1 MDHEN, CDR2 SYDVKM. V gave up 6 bases and J gave up 0 bases, with 8 bases separating them. The length of the CDR3 is 13 residues. In DNA form, the CDR3 reads TGTGCCAGCAGCTGGTTTATGAACACTGAAGCTTTCTTT. The encoded protein is CASSWFMNTEAFF.

The V gene is TRBV12-3 or TRBV12-4, the J gene TRBJ2-5, with D unclear. V shed 5 bases and J shed 4 bases, with 11 bases lying between them. The CDR3 contains 13 residues. The CDR3 region is CASSLKARETQYF. In DNA, the CDR3 is TGTGCCAGCAGTCTGAAAGCGAGAGAGACCCAGTACTTC.

The V call is TRBV6-5, the J call TRBJ1-2, with TRBD1 identical over 7 bases. The germline V gene encodes CDR1 MNHEY and CDR2 SVGAGI. CDR3 length: 15 residues. V was pared by 6 bases and J by 2 bases, with 9 bases of the junction left unmatched. The CDR3 DNA follows: TGTGCCAGCAGATCAACAGGGGTACTAAACTATGGCTACACCTTC. It translates to CASRSTGVLNYGYTF.

The chain has TRBV4-2 and TRBJ2-5, with 13 bases fitting TRBD2. Unmatched junction bases numbered 12, after V lost 0 bases and J lost 2 bases. CDR3 length: 20 residues. CDR1 and CDR2 (germline): LGHNA, YNFKEQ. The CDR3 protein is CASSQDFKGGLAGKQETQYF. The DNA for the CDR3 is TGTGCCAGCAGCCAAGATTTTAAGGGGGGACTAGCGGGAAAGCAAGAGACCCAGTACTTC.